Below are 13 T cell receptor beta chains sequenced from a single sample in a study of shared clonotypes between healthy human individuals (dated by TCRdb to the early 2020s). The library came from the immunoSEQ multiplex PCR assay. As stored in TCRdb, this immuneACCESS dataset retains in-frame rearrangements with V and J assigned. A fraction of the clones does not appear; measured against another copy, unresolved V genes explain less than half of the discrepancy, and the remainder lacks a known reason. A total of 1.5 million to 2.5 million clones appear in this sample, about 95% of them only once. The ten largest account for around 1% of the sample. For the CD8 naive samples, CD45RO-negative cells were positively selected for CCR7, yielding a CD45RA+CCR7+ population from which TemRA cells were excluded. The sequenced material came from naive CD8+ T cells sorted from blood. The cell subset or site label on this specimen signifies: CD45RA+CCR7+. The receptors derive from a man younger than 35 in good health.

CDR3: CASSLVGQGYGYTF. The DNA for the CDR3 is TGTGCCAGCAGCTTAGTAGGACAGGGCTATGGCTACACCTTC. The rearrangement joins TRBV7-6 to TRBJ1-2; 8 bases align to TRBD1. This CDR3 is 14 amino acids long. V dropped 1 base and J dropped 4; count of bases not matched to a gene: 2. Looked up from germline, CDR1 is SGHVS and CDR2 is FNYEAQ.

V usage is TRBV7-2 and J usage is TRBJ1-1, with TRBD1 identical over 10 bases. V lost 4 bases and J lost 3; bases outside the gene matches: 2. The CDR3 is made up of 14 amino acids. The germline CDR1 and CDR2 sequences are SGHTA and FQGNSA. The CDR3 region has the DNA TGTGCCAGCAGCTGGACAGGGGGTGACACTGAAGCTTTCTTT. Protein sequence: CASSWTGGDTEAFF.

The chain couples TRBV11-2 to TRBJ2-1, with unresolved D. The CDR3 is 12 residues long. Germline-derived CDR1 and CDR2 are SGHAT and FQNNGV. Trimming left V 5 bases short and J 5 bases short, with 7 bases between. CDR3 in amino acids: CASSAYHNEQFF. The DNA of the CDR3 is TGTGCCAGCAGCGCCTACCACAATGAGCAGTTCTTC.

The table lists this clone with a count of one. The chain links TRBV11-2 to TRBJ2-3; a possible D gene is TRBD1 (6 bases). The V gene's germline CDR1 is SGHAT and CDR2 FQNNGV. Between the trimmed V and J ends, which lost 8 bases and 4 bases, there was a span of 13 bases. The CDR3 contains 13 residues. The CDR3 bases are TGTGCCAGCGTACCAGGGGAATCAGATACGCAGTATTTT. Translated: CASVPGESDTQYF.

For this clone: The same CDR3 arises from other DNA sequences in this sample as well. The chain has TRBV7-9 and TRBJ1-4; tentatively, D is TRBD1 (5 bases). Trimming shortened V by 2 bases and J by 1 base, and 5 bases separated the two germline ends. The CDR3 sequence is 14 residues long. Germline CDR1 SEHNR, CDR2 FQNEAQ (reference sequence). The CDR3 nucleotides are TGTGCCAGCAGCTTAAGGGGAACTAATGAAAAACTGTTTTTT. It translates to CASSLRGTNEKLFF.

This rearrangement joins TRBV10-3 to TRBJ2-7; no clear D. Trimming removed 2 bases from V and 8 bases from J, with 7 bases in between. The CDR3 loop spans 11 amino acids. The V gene's germline CDR1 is ENHRY and CDR2 SYGVKD. The CDR3 sequence is CAISETVQQYF. CDR3 in DNA: TGTGCCATCAGTGAGACAGTGCAGCAGTACTTC.

A note on this clone: The sample carries other DNA sequences with the same CDR3. The chain carries TRBV7-9 and TRBJ2-1; no clear D gene. The CDR3 consists of 10 residues. Trimming took 5 bases from V and 7 from J, leaving 3 bases between them. Germline V gives CDR1 SEHNR, CDR2 FQNEAQ (reference sequence). The CDR3 sequence is CASSRNEQFF. The CDR3 bases are TGTGCCAGCAGCCGGAATGAGCAGTTCTTC.

The chain uses TRBV6-1 and TRBJ2-7; TRBD1 or TRBD2 may be the D gene (5 bases each). The V end lost 5 bases, the J end lost 4 bases, and 15 bases lay between the germline ends. CDR1 is MNHNS and CDR2 is SASEGT in the germline V gene. This CDR3 has 14 amino acids. CDR3 sequence (DNA): TGTGCCAGCAGTTTCACGGGGACGATATACGAGCAGTACTTC. It encodes CASSFTGTIYEQYF.

CDR3 in DNA: TGTGCCAGCAGTACTATAAACAATGAGCAGTTCTTC. Amino acids: CASSTINNEQFF. This chain joins TRBV27 and TRBJ2-1, with D unclear. V lost 5 bases, J lost 5 bases, and 7 bases lay in between. The CDR3 runs 12 residues. CDR1 MNHEY and CDR2 SMNVEV come from the germline V gene (reference sequence).

The chain combines TRBV27 with TRBJ2-7, with D hard to call. There are 12 residues in the CDR3. The germline CDR1 and CDR2 sequences are MNHEY and SMNVEV (reference sequence). Trimming took off 4 bases at V and 7 bases at J, with 11 bases between the two ends. The CDR3 here is CASSWGVGEQYF. CDR3 sequence (DNA): TGTGCCAGCAGTTGGGGTGTGGGAGAGCAGTACTTC.

V and J are TRBV13 and TRBJ2-1; D is uncertain. The germline V gene encodes CDR1 PRHDT and CDR2 FYEKMQ (reference sequence). The V and J ends lost 1 base and 6 bases respectively, with 10 bases between them. The CDR3 spans 14 residues. The CDR3 DNA reads TGTGCCAGCAGCTTAGTGGCAGAGAGCAATGAGCAGTTCTTC. It is translated as CASSLVAESNEQFF.

The chain has TRBV19 and TRBJ2-3; 10 bases match TRBD2. The trim removed 5 bases at V and 3 bases at J, leaving 8 bases unmatched. Germline CDR1 and CDR2: LNHDA and SQIVND (reference sequence). This CDR3 comprises 16 residues. The CDR3 sequence is CASSWLTSGATDTQYF. The CDR3 DNA reads TGTGCCAGTAGTTGGCTCACTAGCGGGGCTACAGATACGCAGTATTTT. The variable domain in full, completed from reference TRBV19 and TRBJ2-3, reads DGGITQSPKYLFRKEGQNVTLSCEQNLNHDAMYWYRQDPGQGLRLIYYSQIVNDFQKGDIAEGYSVSREKKESFPLTVTSAQKNPTAFYLCASSWLTSGATDTQYFGPGTRLTVL.

This clone was seen once. The chain uses TRBV28 and TRBJ1-2, with D maybe TRBD1 (6 bases). Per germline, CDR1 MDHEN and CDR2 SYDVKM. The CDR3 is made up of 15 amino acids. V was cut by 4 bases and J by 1 base, with 13 bases left in between. The DNA for the CDR3 is TGTGCCAGCAGTTCCGCGTGGGGGCATAACTATGGCTACACCTTC. This translates into CASSSAWGHNYGYTF.